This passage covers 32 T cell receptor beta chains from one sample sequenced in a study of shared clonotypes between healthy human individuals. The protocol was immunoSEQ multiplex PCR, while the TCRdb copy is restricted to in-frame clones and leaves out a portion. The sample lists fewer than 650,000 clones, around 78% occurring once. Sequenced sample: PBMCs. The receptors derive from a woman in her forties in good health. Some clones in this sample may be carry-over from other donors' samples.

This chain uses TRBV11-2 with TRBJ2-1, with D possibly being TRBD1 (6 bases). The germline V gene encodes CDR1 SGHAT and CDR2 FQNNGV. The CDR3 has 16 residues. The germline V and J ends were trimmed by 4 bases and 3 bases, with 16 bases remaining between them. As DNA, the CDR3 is TGTGCCAGCAGCTGGCGGACAGTAGGCTTCTACAATGAGCAGTTCTTC. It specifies CASSWRTVGFYNEQFF. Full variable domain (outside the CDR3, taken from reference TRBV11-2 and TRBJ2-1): EAGVAQSPRYKIIEKRQSVAFWCNPISGHATLYWYQQILGQGPKLLIQFQNNGVVDDSQLPKDRFSAERLKGVDSTLKIQPAKLEDSAVYLCASSWRTVGFYNEQFFGPGTRLTVL.

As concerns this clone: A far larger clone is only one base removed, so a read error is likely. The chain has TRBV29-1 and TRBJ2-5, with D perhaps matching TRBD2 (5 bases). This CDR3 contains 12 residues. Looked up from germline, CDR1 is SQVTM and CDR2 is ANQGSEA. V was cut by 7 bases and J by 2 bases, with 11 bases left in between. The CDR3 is CSAGVRQETQYF. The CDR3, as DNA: TGCAGCGCCGGGGTAAGGCAAGAGACCCAGTACTTC.

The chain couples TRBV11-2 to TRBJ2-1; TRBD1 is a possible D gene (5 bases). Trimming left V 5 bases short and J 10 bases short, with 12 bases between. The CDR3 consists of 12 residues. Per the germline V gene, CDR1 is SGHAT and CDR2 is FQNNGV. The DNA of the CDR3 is TGTGCCAGCAGCCCGGTGGGGCGCGAGCAGTTCTTC. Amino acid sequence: CASSPVGREQFF.

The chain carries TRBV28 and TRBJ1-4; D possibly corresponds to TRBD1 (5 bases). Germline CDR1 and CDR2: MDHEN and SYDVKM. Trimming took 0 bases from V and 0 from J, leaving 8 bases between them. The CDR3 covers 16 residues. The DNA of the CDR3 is TGTGCCAGCAGTTTATGGGGGACCGCAACTAATGAAAAACTGTTTTTT. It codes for CASSLWGTATNEKLFF. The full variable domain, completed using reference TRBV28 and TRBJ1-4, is DVKVTQSSRYLVKRTGEKVFLECVQDMDHENMFWYRQDPGLGLRLIYFSYDVKMKEKGDIPEGYSVSREKKERFSLILESASTNQTSMYLCASSLWGTATNEKLFFGSGTQLSVL.

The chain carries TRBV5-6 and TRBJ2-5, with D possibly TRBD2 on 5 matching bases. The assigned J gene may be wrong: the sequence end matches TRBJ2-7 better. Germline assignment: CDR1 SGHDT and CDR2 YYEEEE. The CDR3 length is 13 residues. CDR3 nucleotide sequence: TGTGCCAGCAGCACCCCGGGATTCTACGAGCAGTACTTC. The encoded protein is CASSTPGFYEQYF.

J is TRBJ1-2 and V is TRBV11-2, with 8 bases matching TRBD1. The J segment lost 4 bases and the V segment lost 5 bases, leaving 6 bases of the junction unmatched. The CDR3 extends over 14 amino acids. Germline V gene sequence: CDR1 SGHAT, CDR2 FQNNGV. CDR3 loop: CASSNGQGIYGYTF. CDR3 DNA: TGTGCCAGCAGCAACGGACAGGGTATCTATGGCTACACCTTC.

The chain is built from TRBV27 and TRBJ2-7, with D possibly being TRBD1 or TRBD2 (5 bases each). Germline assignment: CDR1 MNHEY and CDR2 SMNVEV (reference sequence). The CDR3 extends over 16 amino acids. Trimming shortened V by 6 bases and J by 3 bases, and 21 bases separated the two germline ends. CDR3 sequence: CASSPAGIRGLYEQYF. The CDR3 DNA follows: TGTGCCAGCAGCCCTGCAGGAATCCGGGGCCTCTACGAGCAGTACTTC.

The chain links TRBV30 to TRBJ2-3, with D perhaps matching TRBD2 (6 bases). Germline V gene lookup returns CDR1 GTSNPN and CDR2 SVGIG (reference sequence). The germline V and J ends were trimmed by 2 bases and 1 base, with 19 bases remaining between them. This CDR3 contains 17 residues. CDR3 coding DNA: TGTGCCTGGAGTTCCCTGAGCATCTGGGGGGGCACAGATACGCAGTATTTT. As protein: CAWSSLSIWGGTDTQYF. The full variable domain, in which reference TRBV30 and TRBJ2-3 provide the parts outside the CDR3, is SQTIHQWPATLVQPVGSPLSLECTVEGTSNPNLYWYRQAAGRGLQLLFYSVGIGQISSEVPQNLSASRPQDRQFILSSKKLLLSDSGFYLCAWSSLSIWGGTDTQYFGPGTRLTVL.

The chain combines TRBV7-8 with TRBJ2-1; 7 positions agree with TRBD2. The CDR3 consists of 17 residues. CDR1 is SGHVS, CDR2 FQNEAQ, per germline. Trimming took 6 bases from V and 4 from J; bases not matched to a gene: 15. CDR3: CASRHFRLAEGYNEQFF. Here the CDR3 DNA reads TGTGCCAGCAGACATTTCCGCCTAGCGGAGGGGTACAATGAGCAGTTCTTC.

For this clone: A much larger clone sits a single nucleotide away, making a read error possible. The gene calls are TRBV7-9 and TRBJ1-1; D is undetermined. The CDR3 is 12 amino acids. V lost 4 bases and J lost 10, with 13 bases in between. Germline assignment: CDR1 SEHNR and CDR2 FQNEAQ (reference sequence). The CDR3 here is CASSSVRERAFF. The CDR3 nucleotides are TGTGCCAGCAGCTCAGTCCGGGAAAGAGCTTTCTTT.

CDR3 coding DNA: TGTGCCAGCAGTGATTCAGGCACAACAGAGACCCAGTACTTC. Residues: CASSDSGTTETQYF. The chain has TRBV2 and TRBJ2-5; D is ambiguous. The CDR3 extends over 14 amino acids. Trimming cost V 3 bases and J 4 bases, with 12 bases left between them. CDR1 is SNHLY, CDR2 FYNNEI, per germline.

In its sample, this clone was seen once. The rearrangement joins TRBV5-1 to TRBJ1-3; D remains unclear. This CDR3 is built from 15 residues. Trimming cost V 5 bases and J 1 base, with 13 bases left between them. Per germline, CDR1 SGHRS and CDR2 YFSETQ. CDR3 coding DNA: TGCGCCAGCAGTTTCACTGGGATGTCTGGAAACACCATATATTTT. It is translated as CASSFTGMSGNTIYF. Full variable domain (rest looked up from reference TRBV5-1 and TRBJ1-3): KAGVTQTPRYLIKTRGQQVTLSCSPISGHRSVSWYQQTPGQGLQFLFEYFSETQRNKGNFPGRFSGRQFSNSRSEMNVSTLELGDSALYLCASSFTGMSGNTIYFGEGSWLTVV.

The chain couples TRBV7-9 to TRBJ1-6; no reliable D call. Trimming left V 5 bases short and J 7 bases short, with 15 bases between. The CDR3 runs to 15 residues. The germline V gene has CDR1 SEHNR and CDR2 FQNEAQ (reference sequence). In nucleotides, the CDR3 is TGTGCCAGCAGCGAGCGTGCGGACTCCAATTCACCCCTCCACTTT. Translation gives CASSERADSNSPLHF.

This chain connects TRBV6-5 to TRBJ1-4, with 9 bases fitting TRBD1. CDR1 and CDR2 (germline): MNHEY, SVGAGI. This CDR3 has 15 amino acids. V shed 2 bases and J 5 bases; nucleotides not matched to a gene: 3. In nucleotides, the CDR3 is TGTGCCAGCAGTTACACCGGGACAGGGAATGAAAAACTGTTTTTT. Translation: CASSYTGTGNEKLFF.

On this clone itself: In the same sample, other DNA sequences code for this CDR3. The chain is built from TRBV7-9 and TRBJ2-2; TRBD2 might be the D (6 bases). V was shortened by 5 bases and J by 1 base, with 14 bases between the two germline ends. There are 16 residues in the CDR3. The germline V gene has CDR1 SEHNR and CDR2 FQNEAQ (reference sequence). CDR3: CASSPRGAGNTGELFF. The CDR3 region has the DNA TGTGCCAGCAGCCCCCGGGGAGCGGGGAACACCGGGGAGCTGTTTTTT.

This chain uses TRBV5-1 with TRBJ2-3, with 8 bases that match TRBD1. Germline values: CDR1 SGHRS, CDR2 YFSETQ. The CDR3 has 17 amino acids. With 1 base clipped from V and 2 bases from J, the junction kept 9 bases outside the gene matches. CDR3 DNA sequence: TGCGCCAGCAGCTTGAATTACCGGGACAGGTACACAGATACGCAGTATTTT. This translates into CASSLNYRDRYTDTQYF.

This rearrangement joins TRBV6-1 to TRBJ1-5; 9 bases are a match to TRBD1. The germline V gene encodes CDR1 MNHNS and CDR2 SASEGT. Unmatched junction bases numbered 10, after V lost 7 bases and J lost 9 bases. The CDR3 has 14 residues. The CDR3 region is CASKPGTGSGPQHF. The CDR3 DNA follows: TGTGCCAGCAAACCCGGGACAGGGTCGGGGCCCCAGCATTTT.

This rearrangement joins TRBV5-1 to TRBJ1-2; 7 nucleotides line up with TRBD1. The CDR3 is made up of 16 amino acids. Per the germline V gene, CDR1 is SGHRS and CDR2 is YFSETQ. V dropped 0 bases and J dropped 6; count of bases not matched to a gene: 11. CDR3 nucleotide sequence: TGCGCCAGCAGCTTGGTTGACAGGGTAGGTCGGAATGGCTACACCTTC. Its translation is CASSLVDRVGRNGYTF.

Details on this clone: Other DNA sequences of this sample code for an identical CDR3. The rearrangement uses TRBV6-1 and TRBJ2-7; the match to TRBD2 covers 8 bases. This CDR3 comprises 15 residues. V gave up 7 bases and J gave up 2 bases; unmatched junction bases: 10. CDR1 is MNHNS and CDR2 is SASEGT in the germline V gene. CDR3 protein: CASMTGLAGTYEQYF. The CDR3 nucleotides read TGTGCCAGCATGACCGGACTAGCTGGAACCTACGAGCAGTACTTC.

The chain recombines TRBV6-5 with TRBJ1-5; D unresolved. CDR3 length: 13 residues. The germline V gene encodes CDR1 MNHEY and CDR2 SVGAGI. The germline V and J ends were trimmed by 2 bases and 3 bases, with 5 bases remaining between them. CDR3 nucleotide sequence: TGTGCCAGCAGTTACGACAACAATCAGCCCCAGCATTTT. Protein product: CASSYDNNQPQHF.

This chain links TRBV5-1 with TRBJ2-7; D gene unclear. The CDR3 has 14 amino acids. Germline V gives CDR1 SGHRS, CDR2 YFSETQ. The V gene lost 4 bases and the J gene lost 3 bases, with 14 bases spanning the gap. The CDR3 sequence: CASSRYTDLYEQYF. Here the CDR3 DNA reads TGCGCCAGCAGCAGGTATACAGATCTCTACGAGCAGTACTTC. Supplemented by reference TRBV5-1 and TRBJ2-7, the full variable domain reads KAGVTQTPRYLIKTRGQQVTLSCSPISGHRSVSWYQQTPGQGLQFLFEYFSETQRNKGNFPGRFSGRQFSNSRSEMNVSTLELGDSALYLCASSRYTDLYEQYFGPGTRLTVT.

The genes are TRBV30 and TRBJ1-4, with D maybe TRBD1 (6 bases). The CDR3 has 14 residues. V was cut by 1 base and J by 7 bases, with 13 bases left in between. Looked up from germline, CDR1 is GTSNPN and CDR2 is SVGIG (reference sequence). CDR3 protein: CAWSEEGVGEKLFF. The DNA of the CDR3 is TGTGCCTGGAGTGAGGAGGGGGTTGGTGAAAAACTGTTTTTT.

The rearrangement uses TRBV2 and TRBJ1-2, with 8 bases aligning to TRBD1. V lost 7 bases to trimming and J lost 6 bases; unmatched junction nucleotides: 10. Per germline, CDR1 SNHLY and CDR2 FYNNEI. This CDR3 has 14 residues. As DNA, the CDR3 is TGTGCCAGCATCCGGGACAGGAGTCAGGATGGCTACACCTTC. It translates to CASIRDRSQDGYTF.

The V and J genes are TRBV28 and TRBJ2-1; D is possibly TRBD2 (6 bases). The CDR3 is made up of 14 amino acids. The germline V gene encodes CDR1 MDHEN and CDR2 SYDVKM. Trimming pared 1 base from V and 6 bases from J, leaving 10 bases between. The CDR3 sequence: CASSLSGGVNEQFF. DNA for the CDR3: TGTGCCAGCAGTTTATCGGGCGGGGTCAATGAGCAGTTCTTC.

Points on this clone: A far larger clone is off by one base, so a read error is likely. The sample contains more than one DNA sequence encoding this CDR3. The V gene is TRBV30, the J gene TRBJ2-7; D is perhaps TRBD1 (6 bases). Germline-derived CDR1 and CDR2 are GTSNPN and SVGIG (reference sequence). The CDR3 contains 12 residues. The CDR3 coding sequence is TGTGCCTGGAGTGGGGGGCGTTACGAACAGTACTTC. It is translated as CAWSGGRYEQYF.

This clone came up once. This CDR3 reads CSARSRAGNTIYF. In nucleotides, the CDR3 is TGCAGCGCGCGTTCCAGGGCTGGAAACACCATATATTTT. The gene calls are TRBV29-1 and TRBJ1-3; possible D gene TRBD1, 5 bases. V gave up 7 bases and J gave up 2 bases, with 12 bases separating them. Germline V gene lookup returns CDR1 SQVTM and CDR2 ANQGSEA. This CDR3 comprises 13 residues.

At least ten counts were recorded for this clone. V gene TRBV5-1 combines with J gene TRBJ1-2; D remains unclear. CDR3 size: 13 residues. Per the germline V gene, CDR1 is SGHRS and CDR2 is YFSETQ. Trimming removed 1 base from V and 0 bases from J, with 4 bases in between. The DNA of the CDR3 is TGCGCCAGCAGCTTGACCGCTAACTATGGCTACACCTTC. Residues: CASSLTANYGYTF.

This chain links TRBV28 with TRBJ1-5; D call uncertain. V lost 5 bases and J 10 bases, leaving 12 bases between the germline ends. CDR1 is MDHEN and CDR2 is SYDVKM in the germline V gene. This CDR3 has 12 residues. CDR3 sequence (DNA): TGTGCCAGCAGTCATGGACTCGGACCCCAGCATTTT. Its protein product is CASSHGLGPQHF.

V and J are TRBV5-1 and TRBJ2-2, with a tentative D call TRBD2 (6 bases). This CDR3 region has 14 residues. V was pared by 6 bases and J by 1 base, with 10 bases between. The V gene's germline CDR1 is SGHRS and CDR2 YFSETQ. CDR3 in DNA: TGCGCCAGCATGCTAGCGCGGAACACCGGGGAGCTGTTTTTT. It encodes CASMLARNTGELFF.

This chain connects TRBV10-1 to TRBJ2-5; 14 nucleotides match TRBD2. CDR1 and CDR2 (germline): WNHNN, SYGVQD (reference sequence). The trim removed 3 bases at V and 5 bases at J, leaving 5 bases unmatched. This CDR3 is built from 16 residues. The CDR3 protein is CASSDGTSGRGETQYF. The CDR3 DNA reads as TGCGCCAGCAGTGACGGGACTAGCGGGAGAGGGGAGACCCAGTACTTC.

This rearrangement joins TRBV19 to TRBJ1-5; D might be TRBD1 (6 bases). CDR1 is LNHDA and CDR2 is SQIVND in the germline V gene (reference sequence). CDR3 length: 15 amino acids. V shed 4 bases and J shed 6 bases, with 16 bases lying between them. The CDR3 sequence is CASSKGTSSGQPQHF. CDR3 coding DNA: TGTGCCAGTAGTAAAGGGACAAGCAGCGGTCAGCCCCAGCATTTT.

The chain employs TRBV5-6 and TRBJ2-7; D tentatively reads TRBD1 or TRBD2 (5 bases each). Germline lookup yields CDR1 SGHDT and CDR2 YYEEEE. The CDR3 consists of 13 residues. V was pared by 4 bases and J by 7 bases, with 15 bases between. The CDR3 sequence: CASSTGAGQEQYF. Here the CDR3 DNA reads TGTGCCAGCAGCACCGGGGCCGGCCAAGAGCAGTACTTC.